This T cell receptor beta chain was found in a study of a mutant IDH1 vaccine in newly diagnosed glioma. Using immunoSEQ multiplex PCR, the repertoire was profiled, and TCRdb retains in-frame clones only, with some absent. In the table there are roughly 50,000 clones, 70% to 85% of which are singletons. Indicated time point: week 5, during vaccination. A 20-mer mutant IDH1 peptide at 300 ug was injected subcutaneously with topical imiquimod. Study conclusions and caveats: Induction of immune responses by the vaccine occurred in roughly 93% of patients.

About this clone itself: Its antigen is unknown.

Germline loops: CDR1 SEHNR, CDR2 FQNEAQ (reference sequence). V was shortened by 1 base and J by 4 bases, with 7 bases between the two germline ends. The CDR3 runs 14 residues. Material: PBMCs, obtained from a glioma patient whose treatment included an IDH1 peptide vaccine. The clonotype comes from a woman under 30 with glioma. Some clones in this sample may be carry-over from other donors' samples. The chain recombines TRBV7-9 with TRBJ2-2; D is unresolved. The CDR3 here is CASSLVVATGELFF. In nucleotides, the CDR3 is TGTGCCAGCAGCTTAGTGGTGGCCACCGGGGAGCTGTTTTTT.